This is a list of T cell receptor beta chains from one sample in a study of T-cell reconstitution after alpha-beta-depleted transplantation in children. TCRdb re-derived calls from the PCR reads in MiXCR, one entry per CDR3 protein. The sample records about 600,000 distinct CDR3 sequences, 23% being singletons. Sequencing used PBMCs, mostly from graft donor cells, obtained 360 days after TCRalphabeta/CD19-depleted stem cell transplant. These receptors all stem from a boy under two years old who had a stem cell transplant for acute myeloid leukemia, so the T cells may come from the graft donor. CDR3s include the opening cysteine and the closing phenylalanine or tryptophan.

V gene	J gene	CDR3 protein
TRBV7-3	TRBJ2-7	CASSLIKLEQYF
TRBV20-1	TRBJ2-1	CSARARTSGGSRAYNEQFF
TRBV6-1	TRBJ2-1	CASSPTWANGEQFF
TRBV5-1	TRBJ2-1	CASSLARTGTVEQFF
TRBV11-2	TRBJ2-7	CASSLGSGSHEQYF
TRBV5-1	TRBJ2-2	CASSLVAANTGELFF
TRBV7-6	TRBJ2-5	CASSRRTEETQYF
TRBV4-2	TRBJ2-3	CASSQPPGLAGGSVAADTQYF
TRBV6-5	TRBJ2-5	CASSYAVWTGGDETQYF
TRBV12-3/TRBV12-4	TRBJ2-5	CASSQTGGGTQYF
TRBV4-3	TRBJ2-2	CASSQDNFLNTGELFF
TRBV6-2/TRBV6-3	TRBJ1-5	CASRFGGTAQPQHF
TRBV27	TRBJ2-4	CASSLRGTAAKNIQYF
TRBV12-3/TRBV12-4	TRBJ1-1	CASRNGIEAFF
TRBV3-1	TRBJ1-1	CASSQQTGLIAEAFF
TRBV7-2	TRBJ2-5	CASSTGQGPRDGTQYF
TRBV19	TRBJ1-3	CASSIDRTSGNTIYF
TRBV3-1	TRBJ2-2	CASSQSGTGELFF
TRBV10-3	TRBJ2-5	CAISDPGQIEETQYF
TRBV6-5	TRBJ2-5	CASSYSSPGRALQETQYF
TRBV7-9	TRBJ1-1	CASSQYRDKGAFF
TRBV5-1	TRBJ2-6	CASSLAVKTHSGANVLTF
TRBV10-3	TRBJ1-5	CAIGDGTANFGPQHF
TRBV6-1	TRBJ1-1	CASSPNRAVTGAEAFF
TRBV24-1	TRBJ1-1	CATSDGTGTPTEAFF
TRBV27	TRBJ2-1	CASKWSGGPLSSYNEQFF
TRBV9	TRBJ2-3	CASSVNEGPDTQYF
TRBV29-1	TRBJ1-5	CSVVYASNQPQHF
TRBV10-3	TRBJ2-5	CAISDSGGGETQYF
TRBV10-2	TRBJ2-3	CASGGVDTQYF
TRBV20-1	TRBJ2-3	CSAGQGSTDTQYF
TRBV24-1	TRBJ1-2	CATSQTGNYGYTF
TRBV7-9	TRBJ2-3	CASSDISGDLTDTQYF
TRBV20-1	TRBJ2-7	CCAPLAGANSYEQYF
TRBV6-1	TRBJ2-3	CASRDGGGRTDTQYF
TRBV20-1	TRBJ2-3	CSANRAGGGTDTQYF
TRBV7-2	TRBJ2-3	CASHSRGTASTDTQYF
TRBV20-1	TRBJ2-3	CGGASGGVDTQYF
TRBV20-1	TRBJ2-1	CSAGQPPYNEQFF
TRBV20-1	TRBJ2-7	CSARFSGGSNEQYF
TRBV10-3	TRBJ1-1	CAISEIFSQPNTEAFF
TRBV15	TRBJ2-6	CATSRGLGYSGANVLTF
TRBV15	TRBJ2-7	CATSRESGGPNSYEQYF
TRBV29-1	TRBJ2-7	CSVETGSRDEQYF
TRBV12-3/TRBV12-4	TRBJ1-4	CASRLPGSEKLFF
TRBV20-1	TRBJ2-5	CSARDLDSPRDRNQETQYF
TRBV12-3/TRBV12-4	TRBJ2-2	CASSFSDRTGELFF
TRBV5-6	TRBJ2-1	CASSPDSGRRFYNEQFF
TRBV10-3	TRBJ2-5	CAPLAGAGETQYF
TRBV5-6	TRBJ2-1	CASSLLGPVNEHFF
TRBV20-1	TRBJ2-3	CSARLGLGRPGTDTQYF
TRBV27	TRBJ1-1	CASSFRDGVTEAFF
TRBV7-9	TRBJ2-3	CASSFTPQGKDTQYF
TRBV20-1	TRBJ2-7	CSARPIDNSYEQYF
TRBV12-3/TRBV12-4	TRBJ2-7	CASSPRGGYEQYF
TRBV14	TRBJ1-2	CASSQERGAGYTF
TRBV12-3/TRBV12-4	TRBJ1-1	CASSFPGGGNTEAFF